This TCR beta chain originates from a study of blood T cell repertoires in COVID-19. Study background: The United States, Italy and Spain were the sources of the acute and convalescent COVID-19 samples. The cDNA or gDNA used as material had been derived from T cells, B-cell-depleted T cells, or PBMCs.

Germline CDR1 and CDR2: SGHTS and YDEGEE. This CDR3 is 12 amino acids long. The ends were cut back, 2 bases at V and 6 bases at J, with 9 bases in the middle. Some clones are missing from TCRdb's copy, which holds only in-frame ones; the method was immunoSEQ multiplex PCR. The sample includes about 95,000 clones, roughly 90% seen only once; the top ten take 3% to 4%. The sequence was collected from a woman between 65 and 79 years old with acute or convalescent COVID-19. The chain couples TRBV5-8 to TRBJ2-7, with D perhaps TRBD2 (5 bases). The source material was peripheral blood. CDR3 DNA: TGTGCCAGCAGCTTCGGGGATGCCGAGCAGTACTTC. This sequence encodes CASSFGDAEQYF.